This T cell receptor (beta chain) was identified in a study of memory CD4+ T cells and cytomegalovirus serostatus. Overall study results and limits: CMV serostatus prediction reached median AUC about 0.95, or 0.9 with US-trained model. The CMV-associated TCR signature appears largely within the CD4+ memory repertoire.

Single viable CD3+CD4+CD8-CD45RO+ cells were sorted as the memory CD4+ T cells. Serostatus was set by detecting CMV pp150, pp28, p38, p52 IgG. On this clone: What it binds is not known.

Clones were sequenced by immunoSEQ multiplex PCR, and TCRdb holds only the in-frame ones, with some missing. The sample lists under 55,000 clones, around 76% occurring once. Germline V gives CDR1 MNHEY, CDR2 SVGAGI. V trimming: 2 bases; J trimming: 8 bases; junction bases outside the gene matches: 3. This CDR3 has 14 residues. The specimen sequenced was memory CD4+ T cells from blood. The rearrangement joins TRBV6-5 to TRBJ1-3; 10 nucleotides line up with TRBD1. This TCR derives from an adult in good health and CMV-seronegative. Here the CDR3 reads CASSYGTGVDTIYF. The CDR3, as DNA: TGTGCCAGCAGTTACGGGACAGGGGTAGACACCATATATTTT.